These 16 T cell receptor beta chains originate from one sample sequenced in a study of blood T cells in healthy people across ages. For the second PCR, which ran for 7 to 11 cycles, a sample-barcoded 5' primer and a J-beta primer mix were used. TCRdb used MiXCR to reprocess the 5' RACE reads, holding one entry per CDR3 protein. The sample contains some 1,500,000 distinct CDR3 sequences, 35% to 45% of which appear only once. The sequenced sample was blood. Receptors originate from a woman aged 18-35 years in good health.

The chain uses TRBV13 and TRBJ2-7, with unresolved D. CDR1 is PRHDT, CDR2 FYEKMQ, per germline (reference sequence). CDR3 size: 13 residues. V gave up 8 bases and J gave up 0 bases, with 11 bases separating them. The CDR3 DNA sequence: TGTGCCAGCTCGGTAGGAAACTCCTACGAGCAGTACTTC. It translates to CASSVGNSYEQYF.

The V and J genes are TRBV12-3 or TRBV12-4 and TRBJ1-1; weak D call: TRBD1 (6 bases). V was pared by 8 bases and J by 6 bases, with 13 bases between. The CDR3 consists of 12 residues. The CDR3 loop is CASPRGNAEAFF. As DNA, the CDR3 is TGTGCCAGCCCCAGGGGTAACGCTGAAGCTTTCTTT.

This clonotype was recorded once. The CDR3 bases are TGTGCCAGCAGCAGAAAATTCGGACTAGCGGAATCTAGCACAGATACGCAGTATTTT. It codes for CASSRKFGLAESSTDTQYF. This chain uses TRBV21-1 with TRBJ2-3; the table's D call, TRBD2, has no DNA check behind it. TRBV21-1 counts as a pseudogene. The CDR3 is 19 amino acids.

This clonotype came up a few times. The DNA of the CDR3 is TGTGCCAGCAGAAAGGGTTCCTATGGCTACACCTTC. It codes for CASRKGSYGYTF. The chain links TRBV6-5 to TRBJ1-2, with unresolved D. The V end was cut by 6 bases, the J end by 4 bases, with 9 bases between. The CDR3 has 12 residues. Germline values: CDR1 MNHEY, CDR2 SVGAGI.

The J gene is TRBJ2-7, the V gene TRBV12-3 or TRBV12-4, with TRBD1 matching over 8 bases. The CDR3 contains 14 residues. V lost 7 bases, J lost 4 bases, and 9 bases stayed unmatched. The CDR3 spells CASTPRGPGYEQYF. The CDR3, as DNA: TGTGCCAGCACCCCCAGGGGGCCAGGTTACGAGCAGTACTTC.

The CDR3 loop is CSARVIAGVGEQFF. The DNA for the CDR3 is TGCAGTGCTAGAGTAATAGCGGGAGTCGGCGAGCAGTTCTTC. J is TRBJ2-1 and V is TRBV20-1; TRBD2 matches 9 bases. This CDR3 region has 14 residues. From germline, CDR1 is DFQATT and CDR2 SNEGSKA (reference sequence). J gave up 10 bases and V 1 base, and 8 bases lay outside the gene matches.

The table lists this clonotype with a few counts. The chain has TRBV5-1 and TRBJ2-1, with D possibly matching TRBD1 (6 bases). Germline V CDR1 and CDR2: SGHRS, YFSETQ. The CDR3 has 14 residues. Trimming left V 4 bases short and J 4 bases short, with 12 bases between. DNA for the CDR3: TGCGCCAGCAGCGGGGGACATGAGTACAATGAGCAGTTCTTC. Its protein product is CASSGGHEYNEQFF.

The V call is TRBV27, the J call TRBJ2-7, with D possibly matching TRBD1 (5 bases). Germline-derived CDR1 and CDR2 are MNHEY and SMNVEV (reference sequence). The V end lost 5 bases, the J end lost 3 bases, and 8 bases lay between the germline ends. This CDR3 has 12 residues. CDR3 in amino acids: CASSDSHYEQYF. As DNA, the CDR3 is TGTGCCAGCAGTGACAGCCACTACGAGCAGTACTTC.

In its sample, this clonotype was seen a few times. The CDR3 protein is CASSQFGRGVGNQPQHF. The CDR3 coding sequence is TGTGCCAGCAGCCAGTTCGGGCGGGGAGTCGGCAATCAGCCCCAGCATTTT. This chain joins TRBV7-2 and TRBJ1-5; D gene uncertain. V was clipped by 5 bases and J by 2 bases, with 19 bases between them. The CDR3 sequence is 17 residues long. Germline V gene sequence: CDR1 SGHTA, CDR2 FQGNSA. The full variable domain, its missing parts supplied by reference TRBV7-2 and TRBJ1-5, is GAGVSQSPSNKVTEKGKDVELRCDPISGHTALYWYRQSLGQGLEFLIYFQGNSAPDKSGLPSDRFSAERTGGSVSTLTIQRTQQEDSAVYLCASSQFGRGVGNQPQHFGDGTRLSIL.

The CDR3 reads CASSQVAGLVTHEQYF. In nucleotides, the CDR3 is TGCGCCAGCAGCCAAGTGGCCGGACTAGTGACTCATGAGCAGTACTTC. The chain uses TRBV4-1 and TRBJ2-5; 7 nucleotides align to TRBD2. The length of the CDR3 is 16 residues. The V gene end was trimmed by 1 base and the J gene end by 11 bases; junction bases not matched to a gene: 16. Germline V gene data show CDR1 as MGHRA and CDR2 as YSYEKL.

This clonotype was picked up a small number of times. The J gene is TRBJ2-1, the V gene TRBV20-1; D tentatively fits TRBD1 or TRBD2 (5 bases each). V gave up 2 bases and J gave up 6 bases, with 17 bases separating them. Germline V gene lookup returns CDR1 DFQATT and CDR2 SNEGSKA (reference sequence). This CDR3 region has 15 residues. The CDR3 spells CSARPGTRILNEQFF. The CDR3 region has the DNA TGCAGTGCTAGACCCGGGACCCGCATTCTCAATGAGCAGTTCTTC.

The CDR3 bases are TGCAGCGTTGGCGCGGAAAAGCAAAGGTACGAGCAGTACTTC. Translating gives CSVGAEKQRYEQYF. V usage is TRBV29-1 and J usage is TRBJ2-7; no reliable D call. CDR1 and CDR2 from the germline V gene are SQVTM and ANQGSEA. The CDR3 extends over 14 amino acids. Deletions cut 4 bases from V and 4 bases from J, with 17 bases between.

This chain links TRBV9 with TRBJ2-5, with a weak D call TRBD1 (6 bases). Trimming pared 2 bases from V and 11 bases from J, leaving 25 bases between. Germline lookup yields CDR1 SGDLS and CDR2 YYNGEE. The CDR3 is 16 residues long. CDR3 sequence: CASSVVVTGSYNEQYF. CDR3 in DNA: TGTGCCAGCAGCGTGGTAGTTACAGGGTCGTACAATGAGCAGTACTTC.

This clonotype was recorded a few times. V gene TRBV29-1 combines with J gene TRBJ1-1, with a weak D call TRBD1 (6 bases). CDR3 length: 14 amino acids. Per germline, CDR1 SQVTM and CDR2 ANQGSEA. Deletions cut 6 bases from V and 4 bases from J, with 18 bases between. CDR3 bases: TGCAGCGTGGCGCTCGGGGGCGAGGGCACTGAAGCTTTCTTT. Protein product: CSVALGGEGTEAFF. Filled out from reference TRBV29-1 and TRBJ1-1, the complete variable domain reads SAVISQKPSRDICQRGTSLTIQCQVDSQVTMMFWYRQQPGQSLTLIATANQGSEATYESGFVIDKFPISRPNLTFSTLTVSNMSPEDSSIYLCSVALGGEGTEAFFGQGTRLTVV.

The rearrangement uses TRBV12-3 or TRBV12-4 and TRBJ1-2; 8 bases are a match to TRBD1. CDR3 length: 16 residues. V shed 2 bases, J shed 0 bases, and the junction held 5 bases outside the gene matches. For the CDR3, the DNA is TGTGCCAGCAGTTTACGGGGACAGGAAGCTAACTATGGCTACACCTTC. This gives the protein CASSLRGQEANYGYTF.

The DNA of the CDR3 is TGTGCCAGCAGTCTCCCCGGGGTAGCCAGCACAGATACGCAGTATTTT. It specifies CASSLPGVASTDTQYF. The chain has TRBV12-3 or TRBV12-4 and TRBJ2-3, with D possibly matching TRBD2 (5 bases). V was shortened by 5 bases and J by 0 bases, with 15 bases between the two germline ends. The CDR3 consists of 16 residues.